The following is a TCR beta chain sequence with its context. Sequencing used immunoSEQ multiplex PCR; TCRdb keeps in-frame clones, though not all of them. The sample records a few hundred thousand clones, 85% being singletons. This entry comes from a study of blood T cell repertoires in COVID-19. The CDR3 consists of 17 residues. The V gene's germline CDR1 is MGHRA and CDR2 YSYEKL. V shed 0 bases, J shed 4 bases, and the junction held 10 bases outside the gene matches. The sequenced material came from peripheral blood. This chain uses TRBV4-1 with TRBJ1-1, with 8 positions matching TRBD1. The TCR comes from a man aged 50 to 60 with active or convalescent COVID-19. The CDR3 DNA sequence: TGCGCCAGCAGCCAAGATGTGGCAGGGGGCTACAGCACTGAAGCTTTCTTT. Translated, it gives CASSQDVAGGYSTEAFF.